Listed below are T cell receptor beta chains from one sample, sequenced in a study of beta chain features in type 1 diabetes. TCRdb keeps only in-frame clones here, not all; method: immunoSEQ multiplex PCR. The data contain some 160,000 clones, around 9% of them singletons. Source material: central memory CD4+ T cells from blood. The receptors were sampled from a woman aged 25-40 years with type 1 diabetes. Each CDR3 is given without its conserved first and last residue. Clone size is shown for a subset of rows, as once, few, many or a class of expanded clone.

15 | NA | TRBV4-1 | ASSQEAASSGANVLT
12 | few | TRBV5-1 | ASSLASADSEAF
11 | few | TRBV19 | ATGEGGADTQY
13 | NA | TRBV28 | ASSSDGSTNYGYT
12 | NA | TRBV30 | AWSGARAVLGAF
11 | few | TRBV7-9 | ASSSRGGETQY
12 | NA | TRBV28 | ASSLYGDPQPQH
13 | NA | TRBV7-2 | ASSFRQASQETQY
13 | NA | TRBV30 | AWRGPGQSNQPQH
11 | NA | TRBV5-1 | ASSSMPGETQY